Each of the 24 T cell receptor beta chains below was sequenced from the same sample in a study. Each CDR3 protein is one row after TCRdb ran MiXCR on the RT-PCR reads. The sample carries almost 700,000 distinct CDR3 sequences, around 14% recorded once. The sample comprised memory CD4+ T cells from blood. Source of these receptors: a female donor in good health, serving as a healthy control.

This clonotype was recorded a few times. This chain connects TRBV7-8 to TRBJ1-1; no definite D call. Trimming removed 5 bases from V and 0 bases from J, with 10 bases in between. The germline V gene encodes CDR1 SGHVS and CDR2 FQNEAQ. The CDR3 spans 14 residues. The CDR3 DNA sequence: TGTGCCAGCAGCGTCCAGAGACTGAACACTGAAGCTTTCTTT. Its protein is CASSVQRLNTEAFF.

This clonotype was observed many times. The rearrangement links TRBV7-2 to TRBJ2-7; the D gene is possibly TRBD2 (6 bases). CDR1 is SGHTA and CDR2 is FQGNSA in the germline V gene. V was cut by 0 bases and J by 6 bases, with 15 bases left in between. CDR3 length: 15 amino acids. This CDR3 reads CASSLAYLPGSEQYF. In DNA, the CDR3 is TGTGCCAGCAGCTTAGCGTACCTGCCCGGGAGCGAGCAGTACTTC. The whole variable domain, filled in from reference TRBV7-2 and TRBJ2-7, reads GAGVSQSPSNKVTEKGKDVELRCDPISGHTALYWYRQSLGQGLEFLIYFQGNSAPDKSGLPSDRFSAERTGGSVSTLTIQRTQQEDSAVYLCASSLAYLPGSEQYFGPGTRLTVT.

This clonotype has just a few counts. The chain carries TRBV11-2 and TRBJ1-2, with a tentative D call TRBD1 (5 bases). Trimming removed 3 bases from V and 4 bases from J, with 9 bases in between. CDR3 length equals 13 residues. CDR1 SGHAT and CDR2 FQNNGV come from the germline V gene. The CDR3 DNA reads TGTGCCAGCAGCTTTGGGGCAACCTATGGCTACACCTTC. As protein: CASSFGATYGYTF.

This clonotype was recorded a few times. CDR3 protein: CASSFWTSGGSTQFF. The CDR3 bases are TGCGCCAGCAGCTTCTGGACTAGCGGGGGGTCTACTCAGTTCTTC. The rearrangement links TRBV5-1 to TRBJ2-1, with 14 bases lining up with TRBD2. CDR1 is SGHRS and CDR2 is YFSETQ in the germline V gene. This CDR3 has 15 amino acids. The ends lost 2 bases at V and 13 bases at J; junction bases unmatched: 8. Full variable domain (remainder filled in from reference TRBV5-1 and TRBJ2-1): KAGVTQTPRYLIKTRGQQVTLSCSPISGHRSVSWYQQTPGQGLQFLFEYFSETQRNKGNFPGRFSGRQFSNSRSEMNVSTLELGDSALYLCASSFWTSGGSTQFFGPGTRLTVL.

This clonotype was seen many times. The chain joins TRBV6-2 or TRBV6-3 to TRBJ2-1; TRBD2 aligns across 8 bases. There are 17 residues in the CDR3. J was trimmed by 7 bases and V by 2 bases; bases with no gene match: 13. The germline gives CDR1 MNHEY, CDR2 SVGEGT. CDR3 in amino acids: CASSYGGRKRGINEQFF. The CDR3 DNA reads TGTGCCAGCAGTTACGGGGGGAGAAAGCGGGGGATAAATGAGCAGTTCTTC.

The CDR3 DNA follows: TGTGCCAGCAGTTTAAGAACGGGAGGGCCCGCAGATACGCAGTATTTT. Its translation is CASSLRTGGPADTQYF. The chain carries TRBV28 and TRBJ2-3, with 8 bases aligning to TRBD2. Germline CDR1 MDHEN, CDR2 SYDVKM. V lost 2 bases, J lost 4 bases, and 8 bases stayed unmatched. CDR3 size: 16 residues.

This clonotype appeared a few times. The V call is TRBV6-2 or TRBV6-3, the J call TRBJ1-1; perhaps TRBD1 as D (5 bases). The CDR3 length is 15 residues. V lost 5 bases to trimming and J lost 4 bases, with 17 bases between them. Germline assignment: CDR1 MNHEY and CDR2 SVGEGT. CDR3 sequence reads: CASSHPRQGSTEAFF. CDR3 DNA sequence: TGTGCCAGCAGTCACCCAAGGCAGGGTAGCACTGAAGCTTTCTTT.

The gene calls are TRBV5-5 and TRBJ2-1; D is possibly TRBD1 or TRBD2 (5 bases each). CDR3 length: 13 amino acids. The germline V gene has CDR1 SGHKS and CDR2 YYEKEE (reference sequence). Trimming cost V 0 bases and J 11 bases, with 12 bases left between them. DNA of the CDR3: TGTGCCAGCAGCTTGGCCCGGGACGGGCAGCAGTTCTTC. It yields the protein CASSLARDGQQFF.

The chain has TRBV28 and TRBJ1-6; D is uncertain. The CDR3 is 16 amino acids. The V gene's germline CDR1 is MDHEN and CDR2 SYDVKM. V was trimmed by 6 bases and J by 8 bases, leaving 20 bases between them. The CDR3: CASSPYVGKGHSPLHF. CDR3 nucleotide sequence: TGTGCCAGCAGCCCTTATGTGGGGAAGGGTCATTCACCCCTCCACTTT.

The rearrangement links TRBV29-1 to TRBJ2-3, with 8 bases fitting TRBD2. Germline CDR1 SQVTM, CDR2 ANQGSEA. The CDR3 is made up of 13 amino acids. After removal of 4 bases from V and 4 bases from J, the junction contained 4 bases not matched to a gene. CDR3 coding DNA: TGCAGCGTTGGACTAGCGTATGCAGATACGCAGTATTTT. It yields the protein CSVGLAYADTQYF.

The V call is TRBV27, the J call TRBJ1-2; TRBD1 matches 8 bases. This CDR3 region has 13 residues. Germline CDR1 MNHEY, CDR2 SMNVEV (reference sequence). V gave up 6 bases and J gave up 7 bases; unmatched junction bases: 7. The CDR3 region has the DNA TGTGCCAGCAGCCTCACAGGGGGTTTTGGCTACACCTTC. Translation gives CASSLTGGFGYTF.

In this sample, this clonotype turned up many times. The CDR3 is CASSLDREGNIQYF. In DNA form, the CDR3 reads TGCGCCAGCAGCTTGGACAGGGAGGGAAACATTCAGTACTTC. The rearrangement links TRBV5-1 to TRBJ2-4; the D gene is possibly TRBD2 (7 bases). Germline values: CDR1 SGHRS, CDR2 YFSETQ. The germline V and J ends were trimmed by 0 bases and 6 bases, with 10 bases remaining between them. The CDR3 is made up of 14 amino acids.

This clonotype was seen more than once but under ten times. The V and J genes are TRBV5-8 and TRBJ1-2, with 7 bases that match TRBD1. The CDR3 runs to 14 residues. J gave up 4 bases and V 4 bases, and 7 bases lay outside the gene matches. Per germline, CDR1 SGHTS and CDR2 YDEGEE. In DNA form, the CDR3 reads TGTGCCAGCAGCGATCCGGGACAGAGCTATGGCTACACCTTC. This sequence encodes CASSDPGQSYGYTF.

The rearrangement links TRBV7-2 to TRBJ2-7; 10 nucleotides match TRBD2. Germline V gene sequence: CDR1 SGHTA, CDR2 FQGNSA. The CDR3 is made up of 16 amino acids. Trimming cost V 4 bases and J 2 bases; bases outside gene matches: 8. CDR3 residues: CASSWSRTSGTYEQYF. In DNA, the CDR3 is TGTGCCAGCAGCTGGAGCCGGACTAGCGGAACCTACGAGCAGTACTTC.

The chain combines TRBV28 with TRBJ2-7; maybe TRBD2 (6 bases). The germline V gene encodes CDR1 MDHEN and CDR2 SYDVKM. This CDR3 has 15 residues. V lost 6 bases to trimming and J lost 3 bases, with 18 bases between them. The CDR3 nucleotides are TGTGCCAGCAGCCCCGGAGGGTCTGGGGACTACGAGCAGTACTTC. Translation gives CASSPGGSGDYEQYF.

J is TRBJ1-4 and V is TRBV24-1; D not resolved. Trimming removed 4 bases from V and 5 bases from J, with 10 bases in between. This CDR3 comprises 14 residues. Germline assignment: CDR1 KGHDR and CDR2 SFDVKD. The CDR3 nucleotides read TGTGCCACCAGTGACAAGACACAGAATGAAAAACTGTTTTTT. It codes for CATSDKTQNEKLFF.

This clonotype was recorded at least ten times. This rearrangement joins TRBV10-3 to TRBJ2-3, with D unclear. The V end lost 8 bases, the J end lost 5 bases, and 8 bases lay between the germline ends. Germline values: CDR1 ENHRY, CDR2 SYGVKD. The CDR3 is 11 residues long. The CDR3 region is CAIGVLDTQYF. The DNA for the CDR3 is TGTGCCATCGGGGTATTAGATACGCAGTATTTT.

This clonotype appeared a few times. The genes are TRBV20-1 and TRBJ1-1; 9 nucleotides agree with TRBD1. CDR3 size: 13 residues. Germline loops: CDR1 DFQATT, CDR2 SNEGSKA (reference sequence). CDR3 region: CRSQGALNTEAFF. For the CDR3, the DNA is TGCAGATCACAGGGGGCACTGAACACTGAAGCTTTCTTT.

This clonotype showed up many times. The chain couples TRBV7-2 to TRBJ2-1; 9 bases align to TRBD2. V shed 3 bases and J 9 bases; nucleotides not matched to a gene: 9. Germline CDR1 is SGHTA and CDR2 is FQGNSA. CDR3 length equals 15 residues. The CDR3 here is CASSLASGTRGEQFF. CDR3 DNA sequence: TGTGCCAGCAGCTTGGCTAGCGGGACAAGGGGTGAGCAGTTCTTC. Looking up the rest from reference TRBV7-2 and TRBJ2-1 gives the full variable domain: GAGVSQSPSNKVTEKGKDVELRCDPISGHTALYWYRQSLGQGLEFLIYFQGNSAPDKSGLPSDRFSAERTGGSVSTLTIQRTQQEDSAVYLCASSLASGTRGEQFFGPGTRLTVL.

This rearrangement joins TRBV20-1 to TRBJ2-7, with 13 bases that match TRBD2. Germline V gene sequence: CDR1 DFQATT, CDR2 SNEGSKA (reference sequence). This CDR3 is built from 14 residues. V lost 3 bases and J lost 6; bases outside the gene matches: 5. The CDR3 loop reads CSARRGTSGAEQYF. CDR3 sequence (DNA): TGCAGTGCTAGGAGGGGGACTAGCGGGGCCGAGCAGTACTTC.

This chain uses TRBV15 with TRBJ2-1; maybe TRBD2 (5 bases). The germline gives CDR1 LNHNV, CDR2 YYDKDF (reference sequence). CDR3 length equals 14 residues. V lost 2 bases and J 5 bases, leaving 10 bases between the germline ends. CDR3 protein: CATSRTGENNEQFF. CDR3 DNA: TGTGCCACCAGCAGAACCGGGGAAAACAATGAGCAGTTCTTC.

This clonotype was observed a few times. In nucleotides, the CDR3 is TGTGCCAGCGACACAGTGGGTGGTGAAGCTTTCTTT. Encoded protein: CASDTVGGEAFF. The chain links TRBV7-9 to TRBJ1-1; D ambiguous. Germline CDR1 reads SEHNR; CDR2 reads FQNEAQ (reference sequence). The CDR3 sequence is 12 residues long. V lost 8 bases, J lost 7 bases, and 14 bases lay in between.

This clonotype was picked up one time. The genes are TRBV12-3 or TRBV12-4 and TRBJ2-3; tentatively, D is TRBD2 (5 bases). Trimming took 5 bases from V and 5 from J, leaving 17 bases between them. There are 15 residues in the CDR3. CDR3 nucleotide sequence: TGTGCCAGCAGTCCTGGCGGGTACTACCAAGATACGCAGTATTTT. It codes for CASSPGGYYQDTQYF.

This clonotype was counted between two and nine times. The chain is built from TRBV5-5 and TRBJ2-2; D is possibly TRBD1 (6 bases). The CDR3 contains 16 residues. Trimming removed 1 base from V and 6 bases from J, with 16 bases in between. Germline V gene lookup returns CDR1 SGHKS and CDR2 YYEKEE (reference sequence). The CDR3 loop reads CASSLKRTEASGELFF. CDR3 coding DNA: TGTGCCAGCAGCTTGAAGAGGACAGAGGCATCCGGGGAGCTGTTTTTT.